A single T cell receptor beta chain is shown here with its context. Its antigen remains unknown. This entry is derived from a study of cytomegalovirus exposure and HLA in healthy donors. The study's findings and limits: A few V segments could not be told apart, such as TRBV6-2 and TRBV6-3, and were left out. Upon later analysis, TCR association rates were observed to vary by HLA locus, being highest for DRB1 and lowest for HLA-C. What TCR beta sequences reportedly achieved was accurate prediction of HLA-A and HLA-B alleles in most subjects.

Each of the donors was a healthy bone marrow donor. Use of 60 Vbeta and 13 Jbeta primers characterized the PCR. The data were produced by immunoSEQ multiplex PCR, yet TCRdb's version contains in-frame clones alone and is incomplete. The sample lists about 170,000 clones, roughly 84% occurring once. J was trimmed by 6 bases and V by 5 bases; bases with no gene match: 8. Germline lookup yields CDR1 SEHNR and CDR2 FQNEAQ (reference sequence). The CDR3 sequence is 14 residues long. The sequence was collected from a boy younger than 10 in good health and CMV-seronegative. Material: PBMCs. This chain connects TRBV7-9 to TRBJ2-7, with 9 bases lining up with TRBD1. The chain's CDR3 is CASSTPGQGAEQYV. The CDR3 coding sequence is TGTGCCAGCAGCACCCCGGGACAGGGTGCCGAGCAGTACGTC.